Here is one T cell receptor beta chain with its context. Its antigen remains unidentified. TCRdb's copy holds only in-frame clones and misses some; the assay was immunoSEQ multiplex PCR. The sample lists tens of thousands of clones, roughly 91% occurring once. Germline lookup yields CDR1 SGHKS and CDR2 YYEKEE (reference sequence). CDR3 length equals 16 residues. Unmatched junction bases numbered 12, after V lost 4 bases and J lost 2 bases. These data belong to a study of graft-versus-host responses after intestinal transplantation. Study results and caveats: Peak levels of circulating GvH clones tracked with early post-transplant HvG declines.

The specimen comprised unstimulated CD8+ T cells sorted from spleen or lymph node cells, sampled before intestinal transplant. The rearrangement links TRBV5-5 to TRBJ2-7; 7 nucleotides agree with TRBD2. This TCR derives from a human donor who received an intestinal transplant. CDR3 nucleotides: TGTGCCAGCAGCCCGAAACTAGCGCAAGTTCCCTACGAGCAGTACTTC. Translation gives CASSPKLAQVPYEQYF.